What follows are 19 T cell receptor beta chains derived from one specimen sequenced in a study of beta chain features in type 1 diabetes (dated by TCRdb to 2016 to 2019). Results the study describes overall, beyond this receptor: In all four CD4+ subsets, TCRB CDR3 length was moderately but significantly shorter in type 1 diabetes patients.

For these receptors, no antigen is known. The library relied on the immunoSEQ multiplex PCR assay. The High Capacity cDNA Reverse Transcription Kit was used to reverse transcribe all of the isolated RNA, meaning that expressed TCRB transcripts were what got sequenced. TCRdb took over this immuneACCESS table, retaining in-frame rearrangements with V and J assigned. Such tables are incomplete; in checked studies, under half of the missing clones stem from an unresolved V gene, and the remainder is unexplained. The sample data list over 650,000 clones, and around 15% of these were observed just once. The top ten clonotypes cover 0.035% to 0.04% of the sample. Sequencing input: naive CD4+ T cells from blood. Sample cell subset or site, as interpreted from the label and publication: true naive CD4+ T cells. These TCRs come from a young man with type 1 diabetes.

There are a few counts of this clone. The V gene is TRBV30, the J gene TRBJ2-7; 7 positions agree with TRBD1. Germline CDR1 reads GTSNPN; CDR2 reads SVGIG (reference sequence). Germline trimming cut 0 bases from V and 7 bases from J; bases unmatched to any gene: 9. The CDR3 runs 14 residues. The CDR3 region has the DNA TGTGCCTGGAGTGTACGGGACAGATCTACTGAGCAGTACTTC. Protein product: CAWSVRDRSTEQYF.

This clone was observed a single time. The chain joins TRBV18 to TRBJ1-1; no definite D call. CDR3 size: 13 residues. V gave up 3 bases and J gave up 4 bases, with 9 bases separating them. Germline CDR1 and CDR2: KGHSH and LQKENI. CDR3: CASSPVIRTEAFF. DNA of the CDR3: TGTGCCAGCTCACCGGTAATACGCACTGAAGCTTTCTTT.

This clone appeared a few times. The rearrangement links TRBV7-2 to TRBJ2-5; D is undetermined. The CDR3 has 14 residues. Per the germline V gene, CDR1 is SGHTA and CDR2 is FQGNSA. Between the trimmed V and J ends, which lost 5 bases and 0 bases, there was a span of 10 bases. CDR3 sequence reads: CASSRPGHQETQYF. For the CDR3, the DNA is TGTGCCAGCAGCCGTCCAGGCCACCAAGAGACCCAGTACTTC. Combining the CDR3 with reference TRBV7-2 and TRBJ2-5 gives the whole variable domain GAGVSQSPSNKVTEKGKDVELRCDPISGHTALYWYRQSLGQGLEFLIYFQGNSAPDKSGLPSDRFSAERTGGSVSTLTIQRTQQEDSAVYLCASSRPGHQETQYFGPGTRLLVL.

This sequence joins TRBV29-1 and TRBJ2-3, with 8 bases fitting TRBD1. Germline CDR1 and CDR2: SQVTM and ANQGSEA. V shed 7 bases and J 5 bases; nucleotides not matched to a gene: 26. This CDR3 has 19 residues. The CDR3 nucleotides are TGCAGCGCTTGGGGTGGGGTCGTTCGCTCCAGGGGGCCCGGAGATACGCAGTATTTT. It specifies CSAWGGVVRSRGPGDTQYF.

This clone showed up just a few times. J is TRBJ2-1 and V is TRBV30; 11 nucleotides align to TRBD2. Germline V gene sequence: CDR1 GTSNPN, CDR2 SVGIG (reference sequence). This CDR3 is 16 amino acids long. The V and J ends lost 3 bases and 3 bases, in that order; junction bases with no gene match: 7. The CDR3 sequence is CAWSLPTSGGYNEQFF. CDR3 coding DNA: TGTGCCTGGAGCCTACCTACTAGCGGGGGCTACAATGAGCAGTTCTTC.

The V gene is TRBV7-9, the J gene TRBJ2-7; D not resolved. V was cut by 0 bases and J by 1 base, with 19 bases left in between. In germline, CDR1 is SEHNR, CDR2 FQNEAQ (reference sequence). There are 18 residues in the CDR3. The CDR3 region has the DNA TGTGCCAGCAGCTTAGCCGATCTCCCCTGGACGGCTTCCTACGAGCAGTACTTC. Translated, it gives CASSLADLPWTASYEQYF.

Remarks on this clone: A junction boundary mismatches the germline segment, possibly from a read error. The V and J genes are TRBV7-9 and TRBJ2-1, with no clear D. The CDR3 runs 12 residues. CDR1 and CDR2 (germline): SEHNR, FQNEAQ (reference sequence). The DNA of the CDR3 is TGTGTCAGCAGCTTAGCCGACCAAAGGTGGATCTTC. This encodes CVSSLADQRWIF.

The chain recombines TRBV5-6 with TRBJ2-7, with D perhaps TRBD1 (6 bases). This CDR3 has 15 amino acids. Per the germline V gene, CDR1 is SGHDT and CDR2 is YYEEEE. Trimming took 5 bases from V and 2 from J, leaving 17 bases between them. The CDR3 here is CASRFFGTRAYEQYF. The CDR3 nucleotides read TGTGCCAGCAGGTTCTTTGGGACAAGGGCCTACGAGCAGTACTTC.

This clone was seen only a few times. The CDR3 protein is CASSQRTRRRDRSGNTIYF. The CDR3 DNA sequence: TGTGCCAGCAGCCAAAGGACGAGACGACGGGACCGTTCTGGAAACACCATATATTTT. The chain employs TRBV7-9 and TRBJ1-3; perhaps TRBD1 as D (5 bases). The CDR3 runs 19 residues. Germline lookup yields CDR1 SEHNR and CDR2 FQNEAQ (reference sequence). The germline V and J ends were trimmed by 5 bases and 1 base, with 24 bases remaining between them.

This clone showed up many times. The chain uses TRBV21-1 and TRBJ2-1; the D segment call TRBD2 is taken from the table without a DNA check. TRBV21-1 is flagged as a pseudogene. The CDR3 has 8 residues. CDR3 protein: CASTPEIF. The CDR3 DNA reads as TGTGCCAGCACGCCGGAGATCTTC.

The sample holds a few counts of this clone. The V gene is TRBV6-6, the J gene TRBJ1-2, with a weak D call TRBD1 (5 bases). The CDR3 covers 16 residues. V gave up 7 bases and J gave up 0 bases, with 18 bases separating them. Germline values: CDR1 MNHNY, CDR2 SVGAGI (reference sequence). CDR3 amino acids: CASTKGAGGTNYGYTF. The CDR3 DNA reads TGTGCCAGCACCAAAGGGGCAGGTGGGACTAACTATGGCTACACCTTC.

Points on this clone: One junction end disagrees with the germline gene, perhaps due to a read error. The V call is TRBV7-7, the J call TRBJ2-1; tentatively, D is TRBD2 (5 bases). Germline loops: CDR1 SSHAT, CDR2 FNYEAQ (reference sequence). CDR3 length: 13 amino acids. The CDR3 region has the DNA TGTGCTAGCAGCTTCGACCGCGGGAATGAGCAGTTCTTC. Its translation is CASSFDRGNEQFF.

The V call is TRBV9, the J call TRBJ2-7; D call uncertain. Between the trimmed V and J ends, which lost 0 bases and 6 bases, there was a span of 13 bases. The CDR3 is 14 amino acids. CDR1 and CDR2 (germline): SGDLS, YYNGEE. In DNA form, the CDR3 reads TGTGCCAGCAGCGTAGGTAGTGGGCTAGTCGAGCAGTACTTC. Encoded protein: CASSVGSGLVEQYF.

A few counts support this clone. CDR3 in amino acids: CASSPFESGNTIYF. The CDR3 nucleotides read TGTGCCAGCTCACCATTCGAATCTGGAAACACCATATATTTT. This rearrangement joins TRBV18 to TRBJ1-3; D uncertain. Germline V gives CDR1 KGHSH, CDR2 LQKENI. V gave up 2 bases and J gave up 1 base, with 6 bases separating them. The CDR3 consists of 14 residues.

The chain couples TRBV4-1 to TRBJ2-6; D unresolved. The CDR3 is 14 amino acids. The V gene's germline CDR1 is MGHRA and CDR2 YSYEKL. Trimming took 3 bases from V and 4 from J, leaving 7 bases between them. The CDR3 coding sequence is TGCGCCAGCAGCCACCCCGCCGGGGCCAACGTCCTGACTTTC. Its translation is CASSHPAGANVLTF.

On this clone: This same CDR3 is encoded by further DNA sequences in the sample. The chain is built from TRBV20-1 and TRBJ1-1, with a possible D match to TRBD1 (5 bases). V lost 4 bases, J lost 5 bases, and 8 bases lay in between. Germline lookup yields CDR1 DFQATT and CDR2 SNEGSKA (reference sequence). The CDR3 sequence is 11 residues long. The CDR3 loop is CSAKGPTEAFF. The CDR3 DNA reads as TGCAGTGCTAAGGGACCGACTGAAGCTTTCTTT.

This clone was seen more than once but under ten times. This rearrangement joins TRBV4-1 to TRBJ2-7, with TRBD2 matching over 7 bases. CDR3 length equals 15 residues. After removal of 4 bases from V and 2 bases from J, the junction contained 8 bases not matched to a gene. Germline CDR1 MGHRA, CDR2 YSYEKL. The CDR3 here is CASSPEGGRTYEQYF. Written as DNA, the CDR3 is TGCGCCAGCAGCCCAGAAGGCGGGAGAACCTACGAGCAGTACTTC.

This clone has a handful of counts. The CDR3 DNA follows: TGCAGCGTTGAAGGGGCTAGCGGGAGTCGGAATGAGCAGTTCTTC. This encodes CSVEGASGSRNEQFF. The chain uses TRBV29-1 and TRBJ2-1; 10 nucleotides align to TRBD2. The CDR3 runs 15 residues. With V trimmed by 1 base and J by 7 bases, 7 bases remained unmatched. Germline V gene lookup returns CDR1 SQVTM and CDR2 ANQGSEA.

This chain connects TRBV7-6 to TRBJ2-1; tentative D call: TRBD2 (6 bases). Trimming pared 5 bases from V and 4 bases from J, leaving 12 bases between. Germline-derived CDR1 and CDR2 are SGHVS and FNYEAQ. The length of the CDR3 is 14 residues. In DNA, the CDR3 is TGTGCCAGCAGCAACCTTGGACTATACAATGAGCAGTTCTTC. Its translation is CASSNLGLYNEQFF.